Listed below are T cell receptor beta chains from one sample, sequenced in a study of cytomegalovirus exposure and HLA in healthy donors. Method: immunoSEQ multiplex PCR; TCRdb's copy keeps in-frame clones and lacks some. The sample table sets out tens of thousands of clones. Sample: PBMCs. These receptors were obtained from a man between 18 and 29 years old in good health and CMV-seropositive. CDR3s include the opening cysteine and the closing phenylalanine or tryptophan. Each record gives: V gene, J gene, D gene, CDR3 protein, CDR3 DNA. A D gene is named only where the DNA matches it firmly.

>TRBV15|TRBJ2-2|NA
CATSRDRGEPGELFF
TGTGCCACCAGCAGAGACAGGGGTGAACCCGGGGAGCTGTTTTTT
>TRBV5-1|TRBJ1-2|NA
CASSSLQGDGYTF
TGCGCCAGCAGCTCGCTACAGGGAGATGGCTACACCTTC
>TRBV2|TRBJ2-3|TRBD2
CASSERTSGLRDTQYF
TGTGCCAGCAGTGAACGAACTAGCGGGTTGAGAGATACGCAGTATTTT
>TRBV28|TRBJ2-2|NA
CASSSVTANTGELFF
TGTGCCAGCAGTTCCGTTACGGCGAACACCGGGGAGCTGTTTTTT
>TRBV19|TRBJ2-2|TRBD2
CASSIRSWASGRLVNTGELFF
TGTGCCAGTAGTATAAGGTCTTGGGCTAGCGGGAGGCTTGTGAACACCGGGGAGCTGTTTTTT
>TRBV29-1|TRBJ2-7|NA
CSVERAGGGGVYEQYF
TGCAGCGTTGAACGGGCGGGTGGTGGTGGGGTCTACGAGCAGTACTTC
>TRBV27|TRBJ1-1|TRBD1
CASSIRDRSPAEAFF
TGTGCCAGCAGTATCCGGGACAGATCTCCCGCTGAAGCTTTCTTT
>TRBV30|TRBJ1-1|TRBD1
CASAGQGQGYTEAFF
TGTGCCTCCGCGGGGCAGGGACAGGGGTACACTGAAGCTTTCTTT
>TRBV5-1|TRBJ1-5|NA
CASSLIRSNRSRPQHF
TGCGCCAGCAGCTTGATTCGTTCAAATCGTTCGAGGCCCCAGCATTTT
>TRBV5-1|TRBJ1-1|NA
CASSLKEGVEAFF
TGCGCCAGCAGCTTGAAAGAGGGGGTAGAAGCTTTCTTT
>TRBV11-2|TRBJ2-1|NA
CASSLRGHNEQFF
TGTGCCAGCAGCTTAAGAGGGCACAATGAGCAGTTCTTC
>TRBV18|TRBJ1-3|TRBD1
CASSPKTGPGNTIYF
TGTGCCAGCTCACCCAAGACAGGGCCTGGAAACACCATATATTTT
>TRBV30|TRBJ2-5|TRBD2
CAWLGTSGPETQYF
TGTGCCTGGCTGGGGACTAGCGGACCGGAGACCCAGTACTTC
>TRBV18|TRBJ2-7|TRBD1
CASSPPRDRGTRNEQYF
TGTGCCAGCTCACCACCGAGGGACAGGGGGACGAGAAACGAGCAGTACTTC
>TRBV19|TRBJ1-1|TRBD1
CASRSTGVFEDTEAFF
TGTGCCAGTCGTTCGACAGGGGTTTTCGAGGACACTGAAGCTTTCTTT
>TRBV19|TRBJ2-3|TRBD1
CASSPGQGAADTQYF
TGTGCCAGTAGCCCCGGACAGGGGGCAGCAGATACGCAGTATTTT
>TRBV6-5|TRBJ2-1|NA
CASSSQYNEQFF
TGTGCCAGCAGTTCCCAGTACAATGAGCAGTTCTTC
>TRBV27|TRBJ1-6|TRBD1
CASSYQGGSPLHF
TGTGCCAGCAGTTACCAGGGGGGCTCACCCCTCCACTTT
>TRBV30|TRBJ1-2|NA
CAWREGSNYGYTF
TGTGCCTGGAGGGAGGGGTCTAACTATGGCTACACCTTC
>TRBV28|TRBJ2-7|NA
CASNMAGGSYEQYF
TGTGCCAGCAATATGGCAGGGGGGTCCTACGAGCAGTACTTC
>TRBV28|TRBJ2-3|TRBD2
CASSRGTSGRIDTQYF
TGTGCCAGCAGTCGCGGGACTAGCGGGAGGATAGATACGCAGTATTTT
>TRBV7-9|TRBJ2-2|TRBD2
CASAFGTSGAGELFF
TGTGCCAGCGCCTTCGGGACTAGCGGGGCCGGGGAGCTGTTTTTT
>TRBV7-3|TRBJ2-1|NA
CASSLYRLNEQFF
TGTGCCAGCAGTCTTTACAGGTTAAATGAGCAGTTCTTC
>TRBV5-6|TRBJ1-4|NA
CASSSPQGINEKLFF
TGTGCCAGCAGCTCCCCCCAGGGGATTAATGAAAAACTGTTTTTT